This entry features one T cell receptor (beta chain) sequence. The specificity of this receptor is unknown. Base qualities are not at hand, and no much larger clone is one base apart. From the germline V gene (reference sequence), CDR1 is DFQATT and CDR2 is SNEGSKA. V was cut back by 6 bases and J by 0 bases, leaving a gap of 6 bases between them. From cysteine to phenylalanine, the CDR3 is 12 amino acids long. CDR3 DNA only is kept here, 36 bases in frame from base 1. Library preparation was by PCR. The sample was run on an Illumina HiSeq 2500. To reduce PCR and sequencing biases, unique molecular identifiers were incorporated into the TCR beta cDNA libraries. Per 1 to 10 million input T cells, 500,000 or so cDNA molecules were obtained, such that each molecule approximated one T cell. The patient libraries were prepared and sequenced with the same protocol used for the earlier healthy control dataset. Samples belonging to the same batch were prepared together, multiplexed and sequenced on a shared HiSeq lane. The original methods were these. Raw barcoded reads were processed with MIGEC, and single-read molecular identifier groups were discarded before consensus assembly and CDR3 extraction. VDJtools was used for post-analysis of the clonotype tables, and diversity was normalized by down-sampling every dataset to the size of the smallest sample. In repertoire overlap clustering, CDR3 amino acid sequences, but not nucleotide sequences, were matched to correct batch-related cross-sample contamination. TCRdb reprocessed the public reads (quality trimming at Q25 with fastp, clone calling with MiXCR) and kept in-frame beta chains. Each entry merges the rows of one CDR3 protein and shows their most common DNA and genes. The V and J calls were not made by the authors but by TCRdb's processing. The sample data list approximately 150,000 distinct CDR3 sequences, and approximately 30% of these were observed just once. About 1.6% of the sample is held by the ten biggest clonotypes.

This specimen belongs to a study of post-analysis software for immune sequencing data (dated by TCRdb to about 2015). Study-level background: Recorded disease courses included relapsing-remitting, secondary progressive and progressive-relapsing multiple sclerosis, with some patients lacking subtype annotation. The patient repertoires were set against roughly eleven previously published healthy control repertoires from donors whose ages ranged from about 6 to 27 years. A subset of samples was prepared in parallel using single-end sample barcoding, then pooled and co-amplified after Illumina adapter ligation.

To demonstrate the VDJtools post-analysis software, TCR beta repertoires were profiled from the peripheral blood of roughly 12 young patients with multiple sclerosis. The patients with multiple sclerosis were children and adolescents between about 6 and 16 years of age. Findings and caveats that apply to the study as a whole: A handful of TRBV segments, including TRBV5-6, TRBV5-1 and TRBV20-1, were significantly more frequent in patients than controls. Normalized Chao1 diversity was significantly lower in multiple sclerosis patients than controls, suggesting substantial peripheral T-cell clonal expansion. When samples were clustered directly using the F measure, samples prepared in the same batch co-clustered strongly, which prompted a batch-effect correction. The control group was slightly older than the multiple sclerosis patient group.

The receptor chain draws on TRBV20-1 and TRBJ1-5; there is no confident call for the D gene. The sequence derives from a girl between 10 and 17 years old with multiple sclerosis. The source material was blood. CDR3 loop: CSAIISNQPQHF. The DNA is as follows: TGCAGTGCCATAATTAGCAATCAGCCCCAGCATTTT.